The 8 T cell receptor beta chains below all came from one sample that was sequenced in a study of blood T cell repertoires in COVID-19. TCRdb keeps only in-frame clones here, not all; method: immunoSEQ multiplex PCR. The sample gives 90,000 to 150,000 clones, 65% to 80% of which show up once; roughly 6.2% is in the top ten. Material for sequencing was peripheral blood. The receptors here all came from a man aged 70 or older with acute or convalescent COVID-19.

The chain is built from TRBV5-1 and TRBJ2-7; the D is unclear. V was pared by 4 bases and J by 6 bases, with 14 bases between. The germline V gene has CDR1 SGHRS and CDR2 YFSETQ. The CDR3 totals 13 residues. For the CDR3, the DNA is TGCGCCAGCAGCGCATCCATAGAGGCCGAGCAGTACTTC. Translating it yields CASSASIEAEQYF.

The sample holds a few counts of this clone. The chain combines TRBV5-1 with TRBJ2-3, with 8 bases fitting TRBD2. After removal of 3 bases from V and 2 bases from J, the junction contained 5 bases not matched to a gene. The CDR3 is 15 amino acids. Looked up from germline, CDR1 is SGHRS and CDR2 is YFSETQ. CDR3 DNA: TGCGCCAGCAGCTATAGCGGGACGAACACAGATACGCAGTATTTT. Encoded protein: CASSYSGTNTDTQYF.

CDR3 nucleotides: TGTGCCAGCAGCCCCAGCGGGGGGCTCACAGATACGCAGTATTTT. Its protein is CASSPSGGLTDTQYF. The chain couples TRBV11-1 to TRBJ2-3; 9 bases are a match to TRBD2. The germline V gene encodes CDR1 SGHAT and CDR2 FQDESV (reference sequence). The ends lost 5 bases at V and 2 bases at J; junction bases unmatched: 5. The CDR3 extends over 15 amino acids.

This chain's CDR3 is CASSHHEAGGPEELFF. The CDR3, as DNA: TGTGCCAGCAGCCACCATGAAGCGGGGGGGCCAGAGGAGCTGTTTTTT. The rearrangement uses TRBV9 and TRBJ2-2; 10 bases align to TRBD2. CDR1 is SGDLS, CDR2 YYNGEE, per germline. The CDR3 runs to 16 residues. After removal of 4 bases from V and 10 bases from J, the junction contained 13 bases not matched to a gene.

This rearrangement joins TRBV7-3 to TRBJ2-3; D unresolved. Germline CDR1 reads SGHTA; CDR2 reads FQGTGA. Trimming removed 1 base from V and 1 base from J, with 6 bases in between. CDR3 size: 14 residues. CDR3 bases: TGTGCCAGCAGCTTAAGGGCTGGCACAGATACGCAGTATTTT. This sequence encodes CASSLRAGTDTQYF.

V is TRBV6-5 and J is TRBJ1-1; maybe TRBD1 (6 bases). V was shortened by 5 bases and J by 4 bases, with 11 bases between the two germline ends. The CDR3 loop spans 13 amino acids. Germline assignment: CDR1 MNHEY and CDR2 SVGAGI. DNA for the CDR3: TGTGCCAGCAGTCCACAAGGGGGCACTGAAGCTTTCTTT. Residues: CASSPQGGTEAFF.

The genes are TRBV10-3 and TRBJ2-7; 9 nucleotides align to TRBD2. CDR1 is ENHRY, CDR2 SYGVKD, per germline. V lost 0 bases to trimming and J lost 1 base; unmatched junction nucleotides: 7. The CDR3 runs 17 residues. The CDR3 sequence is CAISESGGRAVSYEQYF. CDR3 nucleotide sequence: TGTGCCATCAGTGAGTCCGGCGGGAGGGCCGTTTCCTACGAGCAGTACTTC.

This clone was picked up a small number of times. The chain links TRBV6-5 to TRBJ1-2; TRBD1 might be the D (5 bases). The CDR3 runs 15 residues. Germline-derived CDR1 and CDR2 are MNHEY and SVGAGI. V was clipped by 4 bases and J by 6 bases, with 18 bases between them. Written as DNA, the CDR3 is TGTGCCAGCAGTTTCCAGGGTGGGTCGGGCGATGGCTACACCTTC. It codes for CASSFQGGSGDGYTF.